This TCR beta chain was documented in a study of blood T cell repertoires in COVID-19. Across the study: The samples span acute and convalescent COVID-19 from the United States, Italy and Spain. Sample material is recorded as cDNA or gDNA derived from T cells, B-cell-depleted T cells, or PBMCs.

Measured with immunoSEQ multiplex PCR; TCRdb has only the in-frame clones, and not every one. The repertoire holds roughly 260,000 clones, with 85% to 90% as singletons. CDR1 and CDR2 from the germline V gene are LNHDA and SQIVND (reference sequence). The CDR3 is made up of 14 amino acids. V was pared by 5 bases and J by 5 bases, with 7 bases of the junction left unmatched. The sequencing sample was made of peripheral blood. This receptor was identified in a middle-aged woman with acute or convalescent COVID-19. The chain couples TRBV19 to TRBJ1-1, with TRBD1 matching 8 bases. CDR3 protein: CASSSQGERTEAFF. The DNA of the CDR3 is TGTGCCAGTAGTTCACAGGGGGAGAGAACTGAAGCTTTCTTT.